Shown below are 7 T cell receptor beta chains from a single sample sequenced in a study of blood T cell repertoires in COVID-19. Measured with immunoSEQ multiplex PCR; TCRdb has only the in-frame clones, and not every one. The data show 300,000 or so clones, with about nine tenths seen just once and approximately 1.6% held by the top ten. What was sequenced was peripheral blood. The receptors stem from a woman aged 40-49 years who had recovered from COVID-19.

The chain is built from TRBV6-5 and TRBJ1-3; D unclear. Trimming stripped 0 bases from V and 4 bases from J, with 13 bases between. Per germline, CDR1 MNHEY and CDR2 SVGAGI. The CDR3 has 16 residues. The CDR3, as DNA: TGTGCCAGCAGTTACTCGAGTCTCGATTCGGGAAACACCATATATTTT. It encodes CASSYSSLDSGNTIYF.

The CDR3 protein is CASSTRVSTEAFF. The CDR3 DNA reads as TGTGCCAGCAGCACCAGGGTCAGCACTGAAGCTTTCTTT. The V call is TRBV27, the J call TRBJ1-1, with a tentative D call TRBD1 (5 bases). This CDR3 spans 13 amino acids. V was shortened by 6 bases and J by 4 bases, with 12 bases between the two germline ends. Germline values: CDR1 MNHEY, CDR2 SMNVEV (reference sequence).

The chain has TRBV7-9 and TRBJ1-6; TRBD1 matches 7 bases. Germline V gene data show CDR1 as SEHNR and CDR2 as FQNEAQ (reference sequence). V lost 7 bases to trimming and J lost 14 bases; unmatched junction nucleotides: 8. The CDR3 totals 12 residues. The CDR3: CASTDRDPSLHF. CDR3 nucleotides: TGTGCCAGCACCGACAGGGATCCTTCCCTCCACTTT.

The chain recombines TRBV30 with TRBJ1-1; a possible D gene is TRBD1 (5 bases). This CDR3 is built from 15 residues. Looked up from germline, CDR1 is GTSNPN and CDR2 is SVGIG (reference sequence). Trimming took off 5 bases at V and 5 bases at J, with 21 bases between the two ends. As DNA, the CDR3 is TGTGCCTGGGGCAAGGGTGCAGGGTGGGGAACTGAAGCTTTCTTT. Protein sequence: CAWGKGAGWGTEAFF.

J is TRBJ1-5 and V is TRBV6-5; perhaps TRBD1 as D (5 bases). This CDR3 contains 15 residues. Germline CDR1 reads MNHEY; CDR2 reads SVGAGI. V lost 2 bases and J 6 bases, leaving 14 bases between the germline ends. The CDR3 bases are TGTGCCAGCAGTTACGCCTCAGGGTCGGCTCAGCCCCAGCATTTT. Translated: CASSYASGSAQPQHF.

The rearrangement joins TRBV6-5 to TRBJ2-7, with 11 bases matching TRBD1. The germline V gene encodes CDR1 MNHEY and CDR2 SVGAGI. Unmatched junction bases numbered 7, after V lost 6 bases and J lost 6 bases. The CDR3 spans 14 residues. Here the CDR3 DNA reads TGTGCCAGCAGCCCCGGGACAGGGGGTCGCGAGCAGTACTTC. This gives the protein CASSPGTGGREQYF.

The V and J genes are TRBV6-5 and TRBJ2-5, with a possible D match to TRBD2 (5 bases). Germline assignment: CDR1 MNHEY and CDR2 SVGAGI. The CDR3 runs 13 residues. V lost 6 bases and J lost 5, with 13 bases in between. CDR3 sequence: CASSRRREETQYF. The DNA for the CDR3 is TGTGCCAGCAGCCGGAGAAGGGAGGAGACCCAGTACTTC.